This passage covers 5 T cell receptor beta chains from one sample sequenced in a study of T cells in Graves' hyperthyroidism and ophthalmopathy. Regions amplified from RNA transcripts were the TCR beta CDR3 regions. HTBI primers were used for first-round RT-PCR of the TCR CDR3. Via MiXCR, TCRdb re-called the multiplex PCR reads, giving one row per CDR3 protein. The sample contains about 500,000 distinct CDR3 sequences, 16% of which appear only once. The sample taken for sequencing was blood. The receptor source for this set is a woman under 30 with Graves' hyperthyroidism.

In its sample, this clonotype was seen many times. This chain joins TRBV7-9 and TRBJ2-7; 12 bases are a match to TRBD2. This CDR3 is 17 amino acids long. The junction had 7 bases not matched to a gene; V was cut back by 1 base and J by 3 bases. Germline CDR1 and CDR2: SEHNR and FQNEAQ (reference sequence). CDR3 bases: TGTGCCAGCAGCTTAGGCGGACTAGCGGGAATTGGCTACGAGCAGTACTTC. Translating it yields CASSLGGLAGIGYEQYF.

This clonotype was counted ten times or more. The CDR3 sequence is CASSPVGGAEQFF. CDR3 bases: TGTGCCAGCAGCCCCGTGGGGGGAGCTGAGCAGTTCTTC. V is TRBV28 and J is TRBJ2-1; D perhaps matches TRBD2 (6 bases). The V and J ends lost 6 bases and 9 bases respectively, with 15 bases between them. The CDR3 has 13 amino acids. The germline CDR1 and CDR2 sequences are MDHEN and SYDVKM.

This clonotype was found many times. The chain uses TRBV2 and TRBJ2-7, with 12 bases that match TRBD1. The CDR3 runs to 15 residues. Germline lookup yields CDR1 SNHLY and CDR2 FYNNEI. The ends lost 6 bases at V and 5 bases at J; junction bases unmatched: 8. DNA for the CDR3: TGTGCCAGCAGCTGGGACAGGGGGCCTCACGACGAGCAGTACTTC. Its protein product is CASSWDRGPHDEQYF.

This chain joins TRBV12-3 or TRBV12-4 and TRBJ2-3, with D uncertain. Trimming stripped 0 bases from V and 2 bases from J, with 6 bases between. The CDR3 spans 14 residues. The CDR3 nucleotides are TGTGCCAGCAGTTTAGCCATACCCACAGATACGCAGTATTTT. Encoded protein: CASSLAIPTDTQYF.

The chain is built from TRBV11-3 and TRBJ1-4; 10 bases are a match to TRBD1. The germline gives CDR1 SGHNT, CDR2 YENEEA. Trimming cost V 3 bases and J 1 base; bases outside gene matches: 23. The CDR3 is 23 amino acids. CDR3 region: CASSFHPIPPGTGAEETNEKLFF. CDR3 nucleotides: TGTGCCAGCAGCTTCCACCCTATACCCCCCGGGACAGGGGCGGAGGAAACTAATGAAAAACTGTTTTTT.